This TCR beta chain was retrieved from a study of blood T cells in healthy people across ages. Notes on the study in general: Compared with aged donors, long-lived donors showed fewer expanded clones, suggesting selection.

Extraction of total RNA produced a minimum of 5 micrograms from each sample. The authors ran a second PCR of about 7 to 11 cycles using a sample-barcoded 5' primer and a J-beta primer mix. Each cDNA molecule, via a template-switch adaptor with 12 random nucleotides, was tagged. One entry per CDR3 protein, called by TCRdb with MiXCR from the 5' RACE reads. Of about 640,000 distinct CDR3 sequences in the sample, roughly 53% were seen once. Of note for this clonotype: The antigen is undetermined.

Trimming pared 6 bases from V and 3 bases from J, leaving 14 bases between. CDR1 is MNHEY, CDR2 SVGEGT, per germline. The CDR3 sequence is 14 residues long. The receptor was isolated from a man aged 55 to 70 in good health. Material: blood. The V and J genes are TRBV6-2 or TRBV6-3 and TRBJ1-1, with TRBD1 as a possible D gene (5 bases). In nucleotides, the CDR3 is TGTGCCAGCAGGGCGGCTCAGGGATACACTGAAGCTTTCTTT. Translated: CASRAAQGYTEAFF.